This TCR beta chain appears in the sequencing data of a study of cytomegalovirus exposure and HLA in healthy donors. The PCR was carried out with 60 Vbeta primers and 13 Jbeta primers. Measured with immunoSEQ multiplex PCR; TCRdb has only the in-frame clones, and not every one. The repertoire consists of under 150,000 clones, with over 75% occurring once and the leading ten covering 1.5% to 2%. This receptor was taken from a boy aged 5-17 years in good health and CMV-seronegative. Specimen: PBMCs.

This CDR3 reads CASSPAGGLADTQYF. CDR3 DNA sequence: TGTGCCAGCAGCCCAGCGGGGGGGCTGGCAGATACGCAGTATTTT. The rearrangement uses TRBV7-9 and TRBJ2-3, with 10 positions matching TRBD2. V dropped 5 bases and J dropped 4; count of bases not matched to a gene: 6. This CDR3 region has 15 residues. CDR1 is SEHNR, CDR2 FQNEAQ, per germline (reference sequence).